The 5 T cell receptor beta chains below come from one sample, sequenced in a study of cytomegalovirus exposure and HLA in healthy donors. 13 Jbeta primers and 60 Vbeta primers were used for the PCR. TCRdb keeps only in-frame clones here, not all; method: immunoSEQ multiplex PCR. The table lists around 170,000 clones, about four fifths of them singletons. Source material: PBMCs. Receptor source: a woman aged 45-59 years in good health and CMV-seropositive.

This rearrangement joins TRBV7-9 to TRBJ2-3; the D gene is possibly TRBD1 (5 bases). V was clipped by 6 bases and J by 1 base, with 8 bases between them. CDR1 and CDR2 (germline): SEHNR, FQNEAQ (reference sequence). The length of the CDR3 is 13 residues. The CDR3 reads CASSTQGTDTQYF. The CDR3 DNA follows: TGTGCCAGCAGTACACAGGGCACAGATACGCAGTATTTT.

This clone was seen only a few times. Relative to the germline gene, one junction end is altered; a read error may explain this. This rearrangement joins TRBV7-9 to TRBJ2-3; D unclear. Germline CDR1 reads SEHNR; CDR2 reads FQNEAQ (reference sequence). The CDR3 is 17 residues long. CDR3 sequence: CSSSFPRLSSSTDTQYF. CDR3 DNA: TGTTCCAGCAGCTTCCCCAGACTTAGCTCTAGCACAGATACGCAGTATTTT.

The chain employs TRBV5-6 and TRBJ2-4, with D unclear. V was clipped by 0 bases and J by 6 bases, with 4 bases between them. Germline loops: CDR1 SGHDT, CDR2 YYEEEE. This CDR3 is built from 12 residues. For the CDR3, the DNA is TGTGCCAGCAGCTTGGGAGTAAACATTCAGTACTTC. It is translated as CASSLGVNIQYF.

The chain combines TRBV28 with TRBJ1-6; D is possibly TRBD1 (5 bases). From germline, CDR1 is MDHEN and CDR2 SYDVKM. This CDR3 is built from 16 residues. The V end lost 6 bases, the J end lost 4 bases, and 16 bases lay between the germline ends. Here the CDR3 reads CASRFRGDPYNSPLHF. The CDR3 region has the DNA TGTGCCAGCAGGTTTCGGGGGGACCCATATAATTCACCCCTCCACTTT.

The chain recombines TRBV18 with TRBJ2-7; 11 bases are a match to TRBD2. CDR1 and CDR2 from the germline V gene are KGHSH and LQKENI. Trimming took 5 bases from V and 3 from J; bases not matched to a gene: 3. CDR3 length: 14 residues. The CDR3 DNA reads as TGTGCCAGCTCATACGGGACTAGCGGCTACGAGCAGTACTTC. It encodes CASSYGTSGYEQYF.